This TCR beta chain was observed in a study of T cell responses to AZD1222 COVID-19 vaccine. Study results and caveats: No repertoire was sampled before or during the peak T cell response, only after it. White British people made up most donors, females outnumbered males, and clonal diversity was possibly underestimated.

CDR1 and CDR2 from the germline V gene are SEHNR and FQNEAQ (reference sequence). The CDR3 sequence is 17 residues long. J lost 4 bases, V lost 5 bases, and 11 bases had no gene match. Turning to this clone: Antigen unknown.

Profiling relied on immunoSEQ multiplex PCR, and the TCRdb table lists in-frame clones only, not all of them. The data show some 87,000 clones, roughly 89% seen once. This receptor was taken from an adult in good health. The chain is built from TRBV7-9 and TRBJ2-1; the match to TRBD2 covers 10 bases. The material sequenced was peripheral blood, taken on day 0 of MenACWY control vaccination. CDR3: CASSPRLGSGGYNEQFF. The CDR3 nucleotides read TGTGCCAGCAGCCCCCGCCTAGGTAGCGGGGGGTACAATGAGCAGTTCTTC.